A single sample gave rise to the 29 T cell receptor beta chains below, sequenced in a study of CD8+ T cells in alopecia areata. cDNA serving as the sequencing template came from extracted, reverse transcribed RNA. Only in-frame clones appear in the TCRdb table, and some are missing; sequencing was by immunoSEQ multiplex PCR. Of around 150,000 clones listed, about 71% are singletons. Described treatment: oral pan-JAK inhibitor, 5-10 mg twice daily. This specimen consisted of CD4+ T cells sorted from blood, obtained at week 4, from a patient treated with tofacitinib. The receptors here all came from a human donor with alopecia areata.

This clone has more than one count but fewer than ten. CDR3 sequence reads: CASNDWTSTDTQYF. CDR3 nucleotides: TGTGCCAGCAATGACTGGACTAGCACAGATACGCAGTATTTT. This chain connects TRBV7-9 to TRBJ2-3, with D perhaps TRBD2 (5 bases). Germline lookup yields CDR1 SEHNR and CDR2 FQNEAQ (reference sequence). CDR3 length equals 14 residues. The V end was cut by 7 bases, the J end by 0 bases, with 11 bases between.

The V and J genes are TRBV4-2 and TRBJ2-5; D may be TRBD2 (5 bases). The CDR3 is made up of 15 amino acids. Germline-derived CDR1 and CDR2 are LGHNA and YNFKEQ. Trimming shortened V by 1 base and J by 5 bases, and 14 bases separated the two germline ends. The CDR3 coding sequence is TGTGCCAGCAGCCAAGGTACTAGGGTGGTCGAGACCCAGTACTTC. It codes for CASSQGTRVVETQYF.

V gene TRBV30 combines with J gene TRBJ2-3; unclear D gene. V was cut by 4 bases and J by 2 bases, with 10 bases left in between. The length of the CDR3 is 13 residues. Per germline, CDR1 GTSNPN and CDR2 SVGIG (reference sequence). The CDR3 reads CAWNFGNTDTQYF. Here the CDR3 DNA reads TGTGCCTGGAATTTCGGCAACACAGATACGCAGTATTTT.

The chain carries TRBV4-1 and TRBJ1-5, with 9 bases matching TRBD1. The trim removed 3 bases at V and 7 bases at J, leaving 7 bases unmatched. CDR1 and CDR2 (germline): MGHRA, YSYEKL. The CDR3 extends over 15 amino acids. The CDR3 DNA reads TGCGCCAGCAGCCACTCACAGGGGGCTGGGCAGCCCCAGCATTTT. Amino acid sequence: CASSHSQGAGQPQHF.

The V gene is TRBV2, the J gene TRBJ2-5; D not resolved. Germline V gene data show CDR1 as SNHLY and CDR2 as FYNNEI. Trimming took 7 bases from V and 7 from J, leaving 19 bases between them. The CDR3 is made up of 14 amino acids. In DNA form, the CDR3 reads TGTGCCAGCAAGGTCCCTACTCCCCATGGGACCCAGTACTTC. Translated: CASKVPTPHGTQYF. Full variable domain (remainder filled in from reference TRBV2 and TRBJ2-5): EPEVTQTPSHQVTQMGQEVILRCVPISNHLYFYWYRQILGQKVEFLVSFYNNEISEKSEIFDDQFSVERPDGSNFTLKIRSTKLEDSAMYFCASKVPTPHGTQYFGPGTRLLVL.

This clone was found a few times. The genes are TRBV7-9 and TRBJ2-4; D is unresolved. V lost 1 base, J lost 7 bases, and 11 bases lay in between. CDR3 length: 14 amino acids. Germline CDR1 SEHNR, CDR2 FQNEAQ (reference sequence). The CDR3 sequence: CASSLVPSANIQYF. CDR3 bases: TGTGCCAGCAGCTTAGTACCATCGGCGAACATTCAGTACTTC.

The CDR3 nucleotides read TGTGCCAGCAGTGAATTCCCAGGGGCAGGCATTCAGTACTTC. Its translation is CASSEFPGAGIQYF. This chain connects TRBV6-1 to TRBJ2-4, with a possible D match to TRBD1 (6 bases). This CDR3 spans 14 amino acids. From germline, CDR1 is MNHNS and CDR2 SASEGT. Trimming stripped 2 bases from V and 9 bases from J, with 14 bases between.

As DNA, the CDR3 is TGTGCCAGCAGTGAACCGACAGGGCAAAATTCACCCCTCCACTTT. It translates to CASSEPTGQNSPLHF. The rearrangement links TRBV25-1 to TRBJ1-6; 7 nucleotides align to TRBD1. Germline CDR1 MGHDK, CDR2 SYGVNS. The CDR3 extends over 15 amino acids. J was trimmed by 7 bases and V by 2 bases; bases with no gene match: 5.

This clone was observed a single time. The chain couples TRBV7-8 to TRBJ2-3, with 8 bases identical to TRBD1. Germline CDR1 and CDR2: SGHVS and FQNEAQ. The CDR3 contains 13 residues. The J segment lost 4 bases and the V segment lost 6 bases, leaving 3 bases of the junction unmatched. CDR3 protein: CASREQGADTQYF. The CDR3 region has the DNA TGTGCCAGCAGGGAACAGGGGGCAGATACGCAGTATTTT.

On this clone: This sample also contains other DNA sequences that code for the same CDR3. The chain carries TRBV5-1 and TRBJ1-1; the D is unclear. V gave up 0 bases and J gave up 0 bases, with 6 bases separating them. The CDR3 sequence is 14 residues long. CDR1 is SGHRS, CDR2 YFSETQ, per germline. The CDR3 protein is CASSLASMNTEAFF. The CDR3 DNA reads as TGCGCCAGCAGCTTGGCCAGCATGAACACTGAAGCTTTCTTT.

The V gene is TRBV29-1, the J gene TRBJ1-1; no clear D. V was cut by 6 bases and J by 1 base, with 9 bases left in between. CDR3 length: 12 residues. CDR1 and CDR2 (germline): SQVTM, ANQGSEA. The CDR3 DNA reads as TGCAGCGTCAAATCAGGGAACACTGAAGCTTTCTTT. This encodes CSVKSGNTEAFF.

In this sample, this clone turned up once. This chain links TRBV5-4 with TRBJ2-4, with TRBD1 identical over 8 bases. The CDR3 is made up of 16 amino acids. Germline CDR1 is SGHNT and CDR2 is YYREEE (reference sequence). V lost 5 bases, J lost 2 bases, and 9 bases stayed unmatched. CDR3 residues: CASSPGQGGSKNIQYF. CDR3 DNA: TGTGCCAGCAGTCCCGGACAGGGTGGGTCCAAAAACATTCAGTACTTC.

The chain carries TRBV9 and TRBJ2-2, with D maybe TRBD2 (5 bases). Trimming left V 0 bases short and J 0 bases short, with 6 bases between. The CDR3 is 15 amino acids. CDR1 is SGDLS and CDR2 is YYNGEE in the germline V gene. The CDR3 bases are TGTGCCAGCAGCGTAGTGGGAGCGAACACCGGGGAGCTGTTTTTT. This sequence encodes CASSVVGANTGELFF.

The J gene is TRBJ1-5, the V gene TRBV10-3; 7 nucleotides line up with TRBD1. This CDR3 is 15 amino acids long. V trimming: 4 bases; J trimming: 5 bases; junction bases outside the gene matches: 8. Per germline, CDR1 ENHRY and CDR2 SYGVKD. The CDR3 coding sequence is TGTGCCATCAGTGCGGCGACAGGGACCGATCAGCCCCAGCATTTT. Protein: CAISAATGTDQPQHF.

About this clone: The junction shows a germline mismatch at one end, possibly a read error. This chain links TRBV29-1 with TRBJ1-5; TRBD1 matches at 7 bases. The V gene's germline CDR1 is SQVTM and CDR2 ANQGSEA. The CDR3 loop spans 13 amino acids. The CDR3 DNA follows: TGCAGCGTGGAAGGGGGCCCCGATCAGCCCCAGCATTTT. Amino acids: CSVEGGPDQPQHF. The full variable domain, rest sourced from reference TRBV29-1 and TRBJ1-5, is SAVISQKPSRDICQRGTSLTIQCQVDSQVTMMFWYRQQPGQSLTLIATANQGSEATYESGFVIDKFPISRPNLTFSTLTVSNMSPEDSSIYLCSVEGGPDQPQHFGDGTRLSIL.

This clone showed up just a few times. This chain joins TRBV10-3 and TRBJ2-1, with no clear D. There are 13 residues in the CDR3. Germline V gene data show CDR1 as ENHRY and CDR2 as SYGVKD. Deletions cut 2 bases from V and 6 bases from J, with 8 bases between. CDR3 amino acids: CAISEQASNEQFF. DNA of the CDR3: TGTGCCATCAGTGAGCAGGCTAGCAATGAGCAGTTCTTC.

The rearrangement joins TRBV30 to TRBJ1-2; D might be TRBD1 (6 bases). Trimming took off 7 bases at V and 2 bases at J, with 11 bases between the two ends. Germline V CDR1 and CDR2: GTSNPN, SVGIG (reference sequence). CDR3 length: 12 amino acids. CDR3 DNA: TGTGCCTACCGGGACATAAACTATGGCTACACCTTC. Translating it yields CAYRDINYGYTF.

The V and J genes are TRBV29-1 and TRBJ2-6; D is unclear. Germline CDR1 reads SQVTM; CDR2 reads ANQGSEA. The CDR3 loop spans 14 amino acids. The V end was cut by 7 bases, the J end by 2 bases, with 12 bases between. The DNA for the CDR3 is TGCAGCGCCGCATTTCTGGCTGGGGCCAACGTCCTGACTTTC. This codes for CSAAFLAGANVLTF.

The rearrangement links TRBV9 to TRBJ2-7; D possibly corresponds to TRBD2 (5 bases). Germline lookup yields CDR1 SGDLS and CDR2 YYNGEE. Trimming pared 2 bases from V and 5 bases from J, leaving 14 bases between. The length of the CDR3 is 14 residues. CDR3 DNA sequence: TGTGCCAGCAGCGTCTCAACGTTCGGGAACGAGCAGTACTTC. Translated, it gives CASSVSTFGNEQYF.

The CDR3: CASIMNTEAFF. The CDR3 DNA reads TGTGCCAGCATTATGAACACTGAAGCTTTCTTT. The V and J genes are TRBV27 and TRBJ1-1; D gene unclear. The ends were cut back, 7 bases at V and 0 bases at J, with 3 bases in the middle. Germline values: CDR1 MNHEY, CDR2 SMNVEV (reference sequence). This CDR3 is built from 11 residues.

The rearrangement joins TRBV15 to TRBJ2-3; tentatively, D is TRBD1 (5 bases). This CDR3 contains 15 residues. V lost 0 bases to trimming and J lost 1 base, with 8 bases between them. Germline V gives CDR1 LNHNV, CDR2 YYDKDF (reference sequence). CDR3 bases: TGTGCCACCAGCAGAGATCTACAGGGCACAGATACGCAGTATTTT. It codes for CATSRDLQGTDTQYF.

This clone has only a few counts. This chain joins TRBV4-3 and TRBJ1-1; D ambiguous. The V end was cut by 4 bases, the J end by 0 bases, with 6 bases between. The CDR3 has 13 amino acids. In germline, CDR1 is LGHNA, CDR2 YSLEER. CDR3 in amino acids: CASSRAVNTEAFF. CDR3 nucleotides: TGCGCCAGCAGCCGTGCAGTGAACACTGAAGCTTTCTTT.

The rearrangement joins TRBV5-6 to TRBJ1-5; 9 positions match TRBD1. Germline CDR1 and CDR2: SGHDT and YYEEEE. The CDR3 has 15 amino acids. The ends lost 3 bases at V and 6 bases at J; junction bases unmatched: 7. The CDR3 loop is CASSSSRQGGQPQHF. Written as DNA, the CDR3 is TGTGCCAGCAGCTCCAGCCGACAGGGGGGTCAGCCCCAGCATTTT. Combining the CDR3 with reference TRBV5-6 and TRBJ1-5 gives the whole variable domain DAGVTQSPTHLIKTRGQQVTLRCSPKSGHDTVSWYQQALGQGPQFIFQYYEEEERQRGNFPDRFSGHQFPNYSSELNVNALLLGDSALYLCASSSSRQGGQPQHFGDGTRLSIL.

Regarding this clone: Different DNA sequences within this sample yield the same CDR3. V gene TRBV5-6 combines with J gene TRBJ2-3, with 9 bases fitting TRBD1. The V and J ends lost 5 bases and 2 bases, in that order; junction bases with no gene match: 6. The CDR3 is made up of 15 amino acids. The germline gives CDR1 SGHDT, CDR2 YYEEEE. DNA for the CDR3: TGTGCCAGCAGTCCGGACAGGGGCCTCACAGATACGCAGTATTTT. This sequence encodes CASSPDRGLTDTQYF.

This chain links TRBV30 with TRBJ1-3; D is unresolved. V lost 0 bases and J 0 bases, leaving 6 bases between the germline ends. The CDR3 runs 14 residues. CDR1 GTSNPN and CDR2 SVGIG come from the germline V gene (reference sequence). This chain's CDR3 is CAWSVASSGNTIYF. In DNA, the CDR3 is TGTGCCTGGAGTGTTGCGAGCTCTGGAAACACCATATATTTT.

This clone was recorded a few times. The V gene is TRBV6-1, the J gene TRBJ2-1, with TRBD2 identical over 7 bases. The CDR3 loop spans 18 amino acids. After removal of 3 bases from V and 10 bases from J, the junction contained 21 bases not matched to a gene. The germline V gene has CDR1 MNHNS and CDR2 SASEGT. The CDR3 spells CASSDHRSQAGPRREQFF. Here the CDR3 DNA reads TGTGCCAGCAGTGATCATAGGAGTCAAGCGGGGCCCCGTAGGGAGCAGTTCTTC.

The chain has TRBV5-1 and TRBJ2-1, with 9 bases that match TRBD1. CDR3 length: 14 residues. V gave up 4 bases and J gave up 3 bases; unmatched junction bases: 2. Germline assignment: CDR1 SGHRS and CDR2 YFSETQ. CDR3 DNA: TGCGCCAGCAGCCGGACAGGGGACTACAATGAGCAGTTCTTC. It yields the protein CASSRTGDYNEQFF.

This clone was recorded a few times. CDR3 loop: CSVAPGLTAKNIQYF. In DNA form, the CDR3 reads TGCAGCGTTGCCCCGGGTCTCACGGCCAAAAACATTCAGTACTTC. The chain carries TRBV29-1 and TRBJ2-4, with D uncertain. The CDR3 length is 15 residues. Trimming removed 4 bases at V and 1 base at J, with 14 bases between. Looked up from germline, CDR1 is SQVTM and CDR2 is ANQGSEA.

The CDR3 DNA reads TGTGCCAGCAGTTTCACCGGTTCACCCCTCCACTTT. This translates into CASSFTGSPLHF. The chain couples TRBV6-5 to TRBJ1-6; D is uncertain. This CDR3 spans 12 amino acids. From germline, CDR1 is MNHEY and CDR2 SVGAGI. V dropped 4 bases and J dropped 9 bases, with 7 bases sitting between them.